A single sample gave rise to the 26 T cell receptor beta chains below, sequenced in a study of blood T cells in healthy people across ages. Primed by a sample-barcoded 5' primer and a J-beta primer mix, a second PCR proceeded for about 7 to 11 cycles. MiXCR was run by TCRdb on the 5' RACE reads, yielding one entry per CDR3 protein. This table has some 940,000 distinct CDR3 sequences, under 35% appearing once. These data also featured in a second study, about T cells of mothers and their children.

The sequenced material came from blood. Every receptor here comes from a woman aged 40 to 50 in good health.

In DNA, the CDR3 is TGTGCCAGCAGTCCCACAGCATTTTATGGCTACACCTTC. Amino acids: CASSPTAFYGYTF. J is TRBJ1-2 and V is TRBV27; D is unresolved. The germline V gene has CDR1 MNHEY and CDR2 SMNVEV (reference sequence). CDR3 length: 13 amino acids. Trimming shortened V by 5 bases and J by 5 bases, and 12 bases separated the two germline ends.

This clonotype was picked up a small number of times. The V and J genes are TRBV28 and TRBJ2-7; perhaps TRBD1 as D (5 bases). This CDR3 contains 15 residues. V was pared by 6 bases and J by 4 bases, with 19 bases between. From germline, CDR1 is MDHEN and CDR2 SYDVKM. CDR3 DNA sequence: TGTGCCAGCAGCATGGGGCCAGTGGATTCTTACGAGCAGTACTTC. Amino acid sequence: CASSMGPVDSYEQYF.

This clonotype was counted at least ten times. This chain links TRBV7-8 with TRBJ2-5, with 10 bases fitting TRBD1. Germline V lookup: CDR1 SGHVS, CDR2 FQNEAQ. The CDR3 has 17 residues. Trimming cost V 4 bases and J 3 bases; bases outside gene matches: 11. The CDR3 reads CASSSIGTGAWEETQYF. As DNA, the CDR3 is TGTGCCAGCAGCTCGATCGGGACAGGGGCTTGGGAAGAGACCCAGTACTTC.

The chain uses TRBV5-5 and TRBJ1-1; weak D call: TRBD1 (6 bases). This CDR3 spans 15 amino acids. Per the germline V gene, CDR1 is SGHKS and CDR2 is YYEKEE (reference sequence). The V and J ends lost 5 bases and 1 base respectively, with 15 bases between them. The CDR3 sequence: CASRVTGLQNTEAFF. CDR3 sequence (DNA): TGTGCCAGCAGAGTGACAGGACTACAGAACACTGAAGCTTTCTTT. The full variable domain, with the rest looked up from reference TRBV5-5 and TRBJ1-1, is DAGVTQSPTHLIKTRGQQVTLRCSPISGHKSVSWYQQVLGQGPQFIFQYYEKEERGRGNFPDRFSARQFPNYSSELNVNALLLGDSALYLCASRVTGLQNTEAFFGQGTRLTVV.

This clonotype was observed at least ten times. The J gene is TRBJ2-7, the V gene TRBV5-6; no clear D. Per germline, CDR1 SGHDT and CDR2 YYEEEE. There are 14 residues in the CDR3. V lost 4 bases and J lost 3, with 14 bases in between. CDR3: CASSPDTRNYEQYF. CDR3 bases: TGTGCCAGCAGCCCGGATACCAGGAACTACGAGCAGTACTTC.

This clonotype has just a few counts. The CDR3 protein is CASSKLGTGRYNEQFF. CDR3 sequence (DNA): TGTGCCAGCAGTAAGCTCGGGACAGGGAGGTACAATGAGCAGTTCTTC. This chain links TRBV12-3 or TRBV12-4 with TRBJ2-1; TRBD1 matches at 9 bases. V was clipped by 5 bases and J by 4 bases; unmatched bases: 9. CDR3 length equals 16 residues.

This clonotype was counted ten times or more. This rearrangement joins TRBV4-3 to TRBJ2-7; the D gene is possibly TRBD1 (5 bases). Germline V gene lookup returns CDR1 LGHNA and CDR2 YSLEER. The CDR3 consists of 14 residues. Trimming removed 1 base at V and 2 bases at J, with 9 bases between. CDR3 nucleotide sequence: TGCGCCAGCAGCCAAGCCGACAGAGCCTACGAGCAGTACTTC. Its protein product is CASSQADRAYEQYF.

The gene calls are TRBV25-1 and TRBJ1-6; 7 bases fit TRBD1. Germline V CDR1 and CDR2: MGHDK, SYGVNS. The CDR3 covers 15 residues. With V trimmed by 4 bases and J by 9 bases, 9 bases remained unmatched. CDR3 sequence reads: CASSGTGQLISPLHF. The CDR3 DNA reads TGTGCCAGCAGTGGGACGGGACAGTTGATTTCACCCCTCCACTTT.

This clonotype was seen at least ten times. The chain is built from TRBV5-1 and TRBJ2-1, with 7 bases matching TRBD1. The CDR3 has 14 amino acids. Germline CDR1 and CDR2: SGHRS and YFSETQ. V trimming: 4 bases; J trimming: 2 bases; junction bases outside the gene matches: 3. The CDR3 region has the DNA TGCGCCAGCAGCGACAGGGTCGCCTACAATGAGCAGTTCTTC. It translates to CASSDRVAYNEQFF.

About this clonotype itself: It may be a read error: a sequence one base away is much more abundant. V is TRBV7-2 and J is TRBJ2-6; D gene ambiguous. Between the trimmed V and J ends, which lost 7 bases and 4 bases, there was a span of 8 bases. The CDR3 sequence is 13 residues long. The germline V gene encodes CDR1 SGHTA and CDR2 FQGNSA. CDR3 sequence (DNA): TGTGCCAGCAAACCTTACGGGGCCAACGTCCTGACTTTC. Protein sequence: CASKPYGANVLTF.

The CDR3 DNA is TGCAGTGCTAGAGTGGGCGACAGGGGAGTAGTGGGCAATGAGCAGTTCTTC. Protein product: CSARVGDRGVVGNEQFF. The rearrangement joins TRBV20-1 to TRBJ2-1; 8 nucleotides match TRBD1. Germline V gene lookup returns CDR1 DFQATT and CDR2 SNEGSKA (reference sequence). With V trimmed by 1 base and J by 6 bases, 14 bases remained unmatched. This CDR3 contains 17 residues.

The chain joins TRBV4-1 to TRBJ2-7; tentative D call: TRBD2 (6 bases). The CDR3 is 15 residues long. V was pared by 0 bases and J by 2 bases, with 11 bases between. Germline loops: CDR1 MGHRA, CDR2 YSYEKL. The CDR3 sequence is CASSQDSGLAYEQYF. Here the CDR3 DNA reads TGCGCCAGCAGCCAAGATTCGGGACTGGCCTACGAGCAGTACTTC.

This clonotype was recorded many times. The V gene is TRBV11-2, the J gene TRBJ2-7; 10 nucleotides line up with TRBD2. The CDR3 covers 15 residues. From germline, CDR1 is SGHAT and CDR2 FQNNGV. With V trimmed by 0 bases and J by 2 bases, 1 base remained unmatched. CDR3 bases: TGTGCCAGCAGCTTAGATCTAGCGGGGGCCTACGAGCAGTACTTC. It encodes CASSLDLAGAYEQYF.

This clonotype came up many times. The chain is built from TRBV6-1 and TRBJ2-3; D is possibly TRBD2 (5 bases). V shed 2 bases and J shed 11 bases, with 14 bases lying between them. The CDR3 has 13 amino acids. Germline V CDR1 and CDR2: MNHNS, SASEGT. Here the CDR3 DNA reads TGTGCCAGCAGTGAAACCCTGCCGGGGTGGCAGTATTTT. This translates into CASSETLPGWQYF.

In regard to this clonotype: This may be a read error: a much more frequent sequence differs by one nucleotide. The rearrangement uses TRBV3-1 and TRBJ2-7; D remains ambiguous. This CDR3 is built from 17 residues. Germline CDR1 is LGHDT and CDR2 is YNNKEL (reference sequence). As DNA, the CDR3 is TGTACCAGCAGCCCCAGCAATGCTAGGCGGACCTCCTACGAGCAGTACTTC. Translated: CTSSPSNARRTSYEQYF.

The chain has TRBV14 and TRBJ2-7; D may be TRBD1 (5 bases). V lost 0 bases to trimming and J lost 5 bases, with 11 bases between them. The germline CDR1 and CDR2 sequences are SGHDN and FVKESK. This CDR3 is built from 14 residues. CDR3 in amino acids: CASSQEYRRHEQYF. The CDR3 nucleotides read TGTGCCAGCAGCCAAGAGTACAGGAGACACGAGCAGTACTTC.

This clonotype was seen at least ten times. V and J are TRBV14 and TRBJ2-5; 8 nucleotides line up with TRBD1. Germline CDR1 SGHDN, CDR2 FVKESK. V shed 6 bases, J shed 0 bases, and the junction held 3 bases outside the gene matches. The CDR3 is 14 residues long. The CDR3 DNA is TGTGCCAGCAGAAGGACAGGGTACCAAGAGACCCAGTACTTC. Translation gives CASRRTGYQETQYF.

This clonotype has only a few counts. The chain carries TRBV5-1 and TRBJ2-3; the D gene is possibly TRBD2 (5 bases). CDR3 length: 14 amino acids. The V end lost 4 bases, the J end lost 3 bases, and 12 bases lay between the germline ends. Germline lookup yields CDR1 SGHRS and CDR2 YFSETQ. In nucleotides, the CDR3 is TGCGCCAGCAGCCCGAGGTCGGGAACAGATACGCAGTATTTT. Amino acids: CASSPRSGTDTQYF.

The CDR3 DNA sequence: TGTGCCAGCAGCTCCCAAGTGGTTGAGCAGTTCTTC. Amino acids: CASSSQVVEQFF. This chain connects TRBV7-9 to TRBJ2-1; no definite D call. V lost 4 bases, J lost 9 bases, and 10 bases lay in between. Germline V CDR1 and CDR2: SEHNR, FQNEAQ (reference sequence). The CDR3 has 12 amino acids.

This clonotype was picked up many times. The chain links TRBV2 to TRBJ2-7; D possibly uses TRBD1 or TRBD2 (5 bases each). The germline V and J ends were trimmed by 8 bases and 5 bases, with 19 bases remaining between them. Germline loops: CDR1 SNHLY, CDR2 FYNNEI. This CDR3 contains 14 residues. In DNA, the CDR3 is TGTGCCAGCCGACCCCAGCTGGGGACGAACGAGCAGTACTTC. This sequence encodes CASRPQLGTNEQYF.

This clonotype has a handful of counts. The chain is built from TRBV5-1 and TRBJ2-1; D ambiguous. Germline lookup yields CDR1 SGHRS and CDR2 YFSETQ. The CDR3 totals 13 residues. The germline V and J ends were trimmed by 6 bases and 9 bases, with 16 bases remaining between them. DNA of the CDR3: TGCGCCAGCATTCCCCCGAGCGCGGTTGAGCAGTTCTTC. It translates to CASIPPSAVEQFF.

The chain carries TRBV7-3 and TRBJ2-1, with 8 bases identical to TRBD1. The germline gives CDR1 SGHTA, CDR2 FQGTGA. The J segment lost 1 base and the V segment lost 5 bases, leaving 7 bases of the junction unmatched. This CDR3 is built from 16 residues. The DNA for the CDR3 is TGTGCCAGCAGCGCCAGGGGGCCCGGGTCCTACAATGAGCAGTTCTTC. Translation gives CASSARGPGSYNEQFF. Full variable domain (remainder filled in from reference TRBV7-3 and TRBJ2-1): GAGVSQTPSNKVTEKGKYVELRCDPISGHTALYWYRQSLGQGPEFLIYFQGTGAADDSGLPNDRFFAVRPEGSVSTLKIQRTERGDSAVYLCASSARGPGSYNEQFFGPGTRLTVL.

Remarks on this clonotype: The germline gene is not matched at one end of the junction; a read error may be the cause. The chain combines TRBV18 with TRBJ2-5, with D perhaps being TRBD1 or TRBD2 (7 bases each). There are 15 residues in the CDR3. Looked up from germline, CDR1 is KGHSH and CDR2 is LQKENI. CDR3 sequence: CAGSSPGGAKKTQYF. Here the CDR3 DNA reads TGTGCCGGCTCTTCCCCAGGGGGGGCCAAAAAGACCCAGTACTTC.

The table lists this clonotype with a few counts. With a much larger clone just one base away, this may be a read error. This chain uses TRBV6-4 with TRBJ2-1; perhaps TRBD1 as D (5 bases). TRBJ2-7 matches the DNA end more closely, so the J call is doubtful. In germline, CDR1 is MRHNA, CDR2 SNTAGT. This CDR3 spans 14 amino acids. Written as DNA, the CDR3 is TGTGCCAGCAGTGACGGACAATCCTACAATGAGCAGTACTTC. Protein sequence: CASSDGQSYNEQYF.

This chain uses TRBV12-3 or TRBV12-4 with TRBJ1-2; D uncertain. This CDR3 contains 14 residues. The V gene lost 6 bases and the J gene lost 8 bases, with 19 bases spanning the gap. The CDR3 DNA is TGTGCCAGCAGCGCTACCGGGGTTTTAAGGGGCTACACCTTC. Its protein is CASSATGVLRGYTF.

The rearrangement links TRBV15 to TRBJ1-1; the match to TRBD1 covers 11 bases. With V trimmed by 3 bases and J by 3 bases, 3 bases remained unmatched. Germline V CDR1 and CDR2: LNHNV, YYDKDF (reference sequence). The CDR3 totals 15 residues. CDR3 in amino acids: CATSSQGQGDTEAFF. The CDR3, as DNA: TGTGCCACCAGCAGCCAGGGACAGGGGGACACTGAAGCTTTCTTT.